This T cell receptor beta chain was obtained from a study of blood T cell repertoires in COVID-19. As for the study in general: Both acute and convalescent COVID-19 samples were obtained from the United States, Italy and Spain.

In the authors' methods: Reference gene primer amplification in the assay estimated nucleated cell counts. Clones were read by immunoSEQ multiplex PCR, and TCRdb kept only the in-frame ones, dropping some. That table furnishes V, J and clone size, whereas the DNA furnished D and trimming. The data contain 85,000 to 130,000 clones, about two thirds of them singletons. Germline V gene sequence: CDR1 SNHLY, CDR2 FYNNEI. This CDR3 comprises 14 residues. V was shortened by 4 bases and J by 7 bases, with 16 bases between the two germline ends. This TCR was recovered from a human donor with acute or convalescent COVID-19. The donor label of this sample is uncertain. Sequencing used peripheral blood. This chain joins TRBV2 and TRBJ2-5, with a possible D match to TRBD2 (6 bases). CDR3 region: CASSGTTAYGTQYF. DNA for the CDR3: TGTGCCAGCAGTGGGACTACGGCATATGGGACCCAGTACTTC.